Each of the 16 T cell receptor beta chains below was sequenced from the same sample in a study of T cell responses to AZD1222 COVID-19 vaccine. Repertoires were generated with immunoSEQ multiplex PCR, while TCRdb's copy carries only in-frame clones and drops some. The data contain 95,000 to 100,000 clones, approximately 91% of them singletons. The specimen comprised peripheral blood, sampled 28 days after the second AZD1222 dose. These receptor sequences come from an adult who received the AZD1222 COVID-19 vaccine.

This clone occurred once. V and J are TRBV6-5 and TRBJ1-1, with TRBD1 as a possible D gene (5 bases). V lost 6 bases and J lost 3, with 14 bases in between. The germline V gene encodes CDR1 MNHEY and CDR2 SVGAGI. There are 14 residues in the CDR3. This chain's CDR3 is CASRIGGWDTEAFF. For the CDR3, the DNA is TGTGCCAGCAGAATTGGGGGATGGGACACTGAAGCTTTCTTT.

This chain connects TRBV28 to TRBJ1-5; unclear D gene. Germline CDR1 MDHEN, CDR2 SYDVKM. Trimming took off 5 bases at V and 0 bases at J, with 8 bases between the two ends. The CDR3 is 14 residues long. CDR3 region: CASSPPDSNQPQHF. The CDR3 coding sequence is TGTGCCAGCAGTCCGCCAGATAGCAATCAGCCCCAGCATTTT. The entire variable domain, with the rest obtained from reference TRBV28 and TRBJ1-5, is as follows: DVKVTQSSRYLVKRTGEKVFLECVQDMDHENMFWYRQDPGLGLRLIYFSYDVKMKEKGDIPEGYSVSREKKERFSLILESASTNQTSMYLCASSPPDSNQPQHFGDGTRLSIL.

V and J are TRBV27 and TRBJ2-1; D possibly corresponds to TRBD1 (6 bases). The germline V gene encodes CDR1 MNHEY and CDR2 SMNVEV (reference sequence). The V end was cut by 1 base, the J end by 8 bases, with 15 bases between. This CDR3 is 15 amino acids long. Here the CDR3 reads CASSLFLQTGDEQFF. Here the CDR3 DNA reads TGTGCCAGCAGTTTATTCCTACAGACAGGCGATGAGCAGTTCTTC.

The rearrangement uses TRBV5-6 and TRBJ1-5, with no clear D. The CDR3 is 13 amino acids. Trimming pared 3 bases from V and 0 bases from J, leaving 4 bases between. Germline V gene lookup returns CDR1 SGHDT and CDR2 YYEEEE. The CDR3 region is CASSSYSNQPQHF. In DNA, the CDR3 is TGTGCCAGCAGCTCCTATAGCAATCAGCCCCAGCATTTT.

The CDR3 DNA reads TGTGCCAGCAGCGCCGGGACTAGAGATTACGAGCAGTACTTC. It encodes CASSAGTRDYEQYF. The chain combines TRBV9 with TRBJ2-7, with 8 bases that match TRBD2. Trimming at V came to 3 bases and at J to 4 bases, leaving 6 bases not matched to a gene. Germline CDR1 and CDR2: SGDLS and YYNGEE. This CDR3 has 14 residues.

For the CDR3, the DNA is TGCGCCAGCAGCTTGGAACAGGGCTATGGCTACACCTTC. Translating gives CASSLEQGYGYTF. The rearrangement joins TRBV5-1 to TRBJ1-2, with D perhaps matching TRBD1 (6 bases). Germline CDR1 is SGHRS and CDR2 is YFSETQ. The germline V and J ends were trimmed by 0 bases and 4 bases, with 7 bases remaining between them. The CDR3 length is 13 residues.

The chain is built from TRBV4-1 and TRBJ1-1; 9 positions agree with TRBD1. Germline lookup yields CDR1 MGHRA and CDR2 YSYEKL. This CDR3 region has 16 residues. The junction had 16 bases not matched to a gene; V was cut back by 4 bases and J by 10 bases. The CDR3 here is CASSPTGDRESPSAFF. For the CDR3, the DNA is TGCGCCAGCAGCCCGACTGGGGACAGGGAGTCTCCATCAGCTTTCTTT.

The chain combines TRBV6-1 with TRBJ2-2, with D possibly being TRBD2 (6 bases). CDR3 size: 16 residues. V lost 2 bases, J lost 4 bases, and 14 bases lay in between. Looked up from germline, CDR1 is MNHNS and CDR2 is SASEGT. The CDR3 DNA follows: TGTGCCAGCAGTGAATCTGGGACTGTACTCACCGGGGAGCTGTTTTTT. This sequence encodes CASSESGTVLTGELFF.

The gene calls are TRBV27 and TRBJ1-3, with a possible D match to TRBD1 (6 bases). Looked up from germline, CDR1 is MNHEY and CDR2 is SMNVEV (reference sequence). The CDR3 totals 15 residues. Trimming removed 6 bases at V and 3 bases at J, with 15 bases between. The chain's CDR3 is CASSVGGALGNTIYF. CDR3 coding DNA: TGTGCCAGCAGCGTAGGGGGGGCGCTTGGAAACACCATATATTTT.

The chain combines TRBV5-4 with TRBJ2-2; a possible D gene is TRBD2 (5 bases). Germline CDR1 and CDR2: SGHNT and YYREEE (reference sequence). The CDR3 spans 17 residues. V lost 4 bases to trimming and J lost 2 bases, with 18 bases between them. CDR3 coding DNA: TGTGCCAGCAGCCCGGAGATGGCGAGGGCTAACACCGGGGAGCTGTTTTTT. Translation: CASSPEMARANTGELFF.

The chain uses TRBV5-1 and TRBJ2-7; 8 nucleotides match TRBD1. CDR1 SGHRS and CDR2 YFSETQ come from the germline V gene. V was pared by 0 bases and J by 5 bases, with 4 bases of the junction left unmatched. The CDR3 runs 14 residues. CDR3 nucleotides: TGCGCCAGCAGCTTGGTTACAGGGGGTGACGAGCAGTACTTC. As protein: CASSLVTGGDEQYF.

In DNA, the CDR3 is TGTGCCAGGCCACTAGCGGGAGACTACAATGAGCAGTTCTTC. This gives the protein CARPLAGDYNEQFF. The chain uses TRBV21-1 and TRBJ2-1; the tabulated D call, TRBD2, remains unverified against the DNA. TRBV21-1 is annotated as a pseudogene. CDR3 size: 14 residues.

The chain couples TRBV28 to TRBJ1-2, with a tentative D call TRBD1 (6 bases). Between the trimmed V and J ends, which lost 5 bases and 6 bases, there was a span of 16 bases. CDR1 and CDR2 from the germline V gene are MDHEN and SYDVKM. The CDR3 consists of 14 residues. CDR3 loop: CASSITGFRHGYTF. CDR3 bases: TGTGCCAGCAGTATCACAGGGTTTAGGCATGGCTACACCTTC.

The sample holds one count of this clone. The rearrangement links TRBV19 to TRBJ1-6, with 7 bases that match TRBD1. The V gene end was trimmed by 4 bases and the J gene end by 7 bases; junction bases not matched to a gene: 7. This CDR3 region has 15 residues. Germline V gene sequence: CDR1 LNHDA, CDR2 SQIVND (reference sequence). The CDR3 loop reads CASSKWTGENSPLHF. The DNA for the CDR3 is TGTGCCAGTAGTAAATGGACAGGAGAAAATTCACCCCTCCACTTT.

This CDR3 is CASLSQENTIYF. In nucleotides, the CDR3 is TGTGCCAGCTTATCCCAGGAGAACACCATATATTTT. This chain connects TRBV11-2 to TRBJ1-3, with unresolved D. The germline V gene encodes CDR1 SGHAT and CDR2 FQNNGV. Deletions cut 8 bases from V and 7 bases from J, with 12 bases between. This CDR3 spans 12 amino acids.

The chain is built from TRBV28 and TRBJ2-1, with D tentatively TRBD1 or TRBD2 (5 bases each). The CDR3 covers 14 residues. The germline V gene encodes CDR1 MDHEN and CDR2 SYDVKM. V gave up 6 bases and J gave up 10 bases, with 19 bases separating them. This CDR3 reads CASSATQGVLEQFF. In nucleotides, the CDR3 is TGTGCCAGCAGCGCAACGCAGGGAGTATTGGAGCAGTTCTTC. The whole variable domain, filled in from reference TRBV28 and TRBJ2-1, reads DVKVTQSSRYLVKRTGEKVFLECVQDMDHENMFWYRQDPGLGLRLIYFSYDVKMKEKGDIPEGYSVSREKKERFSLILESASTNQTSMYLCASSATQGVLEQFFGPGTRLTVL.